These 28 T cell receptor beta chains share one sample of origin, sequenced in a study of cytomegalovirus exposure and HLA in healthy donors. 13 Jbeta primers and 60 Vbeta primers were used for the PCR. The data were produced by immunoSEQ multiplex PCR, yet TCRdb's version contains in-frame clones alone and is incomplete. Its table records tens of thousands of clones. The specimen was PBMCs. Receptor source: a male donor in good health and CMV-seronegative.

The chain carries TRBV18 and TRBJ1-2; 9 bases line up with TRBD1. Germline V gene data show CDR1 as KGHSH and CDR2 as LQKENI. The CDR3 is 14 residues long. J was trimmed by 7 bases and V by 5 bases; bases with no gene match: 8. The DNA for the CDR3 is TGTGCCAGCTCAGGGACGGACAGGGGTGGTGGCTACACCTTC. This codes for CASSGTDRGGGYTF.

V and J are TRBV4-1 and TRBJ2-7, with 9 bases lining up with TRBD2. This CDR3 is built from 15 residues. Per germline, CDR1 MGHRA and CDR2 YSYEKL. The ends lost 3 bases at V and 5 bases at J; junction bases unmatched: 8. This CDR3 reads CASSQFSGSRNEQYF. The CDR3 DNA reads TGCGCCAGCAGCCAGTTTAGCGGGAGTCGGAACGAGCAGTACTTC.

V usage is TRBV5-1 and J usage is TRBJ2-1; 8 nucleotides match TRBD1. Germline V gives CDR1 SGHRS, CDR2 YFSETQ. Trimming cost V 5 bases and J 7 bases; bases outside gene matches: 14. The CDR3 runs to 16 residues. CDR3 sequence (DNA): TGCGCCAGCAGATCCGGACAGGGAGATTTGAAAAATGAGCAGTTCTTC. Translated: CASRSGQGDLKNEQFF.

This chain connects TRBV6-5 to TRBJ1-6, with TRBD1 as a possible D gene (6 bases). V was pared by 4 bases and J by 3 bases, with 10 bases between. The CDR3 length is 15 residues. CDR1 is MNHEY, CDR2 SVGAGI, per germline. CDR3 bases: TGTGCCAGCAGTTCCCCACAGGGCTATAATTCACCCCTCCACTTT. Amino acids: CASSSPQGYNSPLHF.

The chain recombines TRBV6-1 with TRBJ1-1; 9 bases match TRBD1. Per the germline V gene, CDR1 is MNHNS and CDR2 is SASEGT. This CDR3 spans 14 amino acids. The J segment lost 3 bases and the V segment lost 3 bases, leaving 2 bases of the junction unmatched. In DNA, the CDR3 is TGTGCCAGCAGTGAGAGACAGGGGGACACTGAAGCTTTCTTT. Translating gives CASSERQGDTEAFF.

The rearrangement uses TRBV28 and TRBJ1-2; the D gene is possibly TRBD1 (6 bases). This CDR3 has 13 residues. CDR1 and CDR2 (germline): MDHEN, SYDVKM. Trimming stripped 6 bases from V and 0 bases from J, with 8 bases between. DNA of the CDR3: TGTGCCAGCAGGAGACAGGCTAACTATGGCTACACCTTC. It codes for CASRRQANYGYTF.

V usage is TRBV9 and J usage is TRBJ2-7, with D unresolved. V gave up 3 bases and J gave up 3 bases, with 13 bases separating them. Germline assignment: CDR1 SGDLS and CDR2 YYNGEE. The CDR3 has 14 amino acids. The CDR3 DNA reads TGTGCCAGCAGCGAATCTGGGCAAAACTACGAGCAGTACTTC. Its protein is CASSESGQNYEQYF.

The rearrangement joins TRBV27 to TRBJ1-2; TRBD1 is a possible D gene (5 bases). V was cut by 5 bases and J by 2 bases, with 18 bases left in between. CDR1 and CDR2 from the germline V gene are MNHEY and SMNVEV (reference sequence). This CDR3 comprises 16 residues. CDR3 DNA: TGTGCCAGCAGTACCGCCCCGGGGGGGATGAACTATGGCTACACCTTC. Encoded protein: CASSTAPGGMNYGYTF.

The rearrangement uses TRBV7-6 and TRBJ2-5, with 7 bases fitting TRBD2. Germline CDR1 SGHVS, CDR2 FNYEAQ. The CDR3 spans 16 residues. J lost 2 bases, V lost 4 bases, and 10 bases had no gene match. CDR3 residues: CASSYDPSGIQETQYF. The CDR3 DNA sequence: TGTGCCAGCAGCTATGATCCAAGCGGGATTCAAGAGACCCAGTACTTC.

The CDR3 DNA reads TGTGCCAGCAGTGATTACAGATATGGCTACACCTTC. Translated, it gives CASSDYRYGYTF. The chain links TRBV2 to TRBJ1-2; no clear D. CDR3 length: 12 residues. The germline CDR1 and CDR2 sequences are SNHLY and FYNNEI. Trimming took 3 bases from V and 5 from J, leaving 7 bases between them.

The chain links TRBV9 to TRBJ2-7; D possibly corresponds to TRBD1 (6 bases). The CDR3 runs 14 residues. Germline values: CDR1 SGDLS, CDR2 YYNGEE. V dropped 3 bases and J dropped 2 bases, with 12 bases sitting between them. The DNA for the CDR3 is TGTGCCAGCAGCGCAAACCCAGGGGCCTACGAGCAGTACTTC. Protein product: CASSANPGAYEQYF. The whole variable domain, remainder taken from reference TRBV9 and TRBJ2-7, is DSGVTQTPKHLITATGQRVTLRCSPRSGDLSVYWYQQSLDQGLQFLIQYYNGEERAKGNILERFSAQQFPDLHSELNLSSLELGDSALYFCASSANPGAYEQYFGPGTRLTVT.

V usage is TRBV4-3 and J usage is TRBJ2-2; possibly TRBD1 for D (5 bases). With 0 bases removed from V and 5 bases from J, the gap between germline ends came to 7 bases. The V gene's germline CDR1 is LGHNA and CDR2 YSLEER. The CDR3 totals 14 residues. CDR3 bases: TGCGCCAGCAGCCAAGAAGGGGCTACCGGGGAGCTGTTTTTT. Protein: CASSQEGATGELFF.

The J gene is TRBJ1-4, the V gene TRBV5-1; the match to TRBD1 covers 8 bases. The CDR3 covers 15 residues. Trimming took 0 bases from V and 5 from J; bases not matched to a gene: 3. CDR1 is SGHRS, CDR2 YFSETQ, per germline. The CDR3 is CASSLGQGNNEKLFF. The CDR3 bases are TGCGCCAGCAGCTTGGGACAGGGGAACAATGAAAAACTGTTTTTT.

This chain uses TRBV7-2 with TRBJ2-1, with D possibly matching TRBD2 (6 bases). Trimming stripped 7 bases from V and 3 bases from J, with 13 bases between. The length of the CDR3 is 14 residues. In germline, CDR1 is SGHTA, CDR2 FQGNSA. The CDR3 bases are TGTGCCAGCACCCTTCGGGAGTTCTACAATGAGCAGTTCTTC. This encodes CASTLREFYNEQFF.

The chain is built from TRBV7-2 and TRBJ2-1, with a weak D call TRBD2 (6 bases). Between the trimmed V and J ends, which lost 3 bases and 4 bases, there was a span of 13 bases. CDR3 length: 15 residues. Germline CDR1 and CDR2: SGHTA and FQGNSA. The CDR3 spells CASSFSGGAYNEQFF. CDR3 in DNA: TGTGCCAGCAGCTTCAGCGGCGGGGCGTACAATGAGCAGTTCTTC.

The chain joins TRBV19 to TRBJ2-6; D may be TRBD1 (6 bases). V lost 1 base, J lost 4 bases, and 11 bases lay in between. CDR3 length: 16 residues. CDR1 is LNHDA and CDR2 is SQIVND in the germline V gene (reference sequence). The CDR3 DNA is TGTGCCAGTAGTATAGCCGGGACATCAGGGGCCAACGTCCTGACTTTC. Protein sequence: CASSIAGTSGANVLTF.

V gene TRBV9 combines with J gene TRBJ2-2, with 8 bases identical to TRBD1. The V gene's germline CDR1 is SGDLS and CDR2 YYNGEE. The CDR3 consists of 15 residues. V gave up 1 base and J gave up 8 bases; unmatched junction bases: 7. CDR3: CASSVRQGAWGELFF. Written as DNA, the CDR3 is TGTGCCAGCAGCGTACGTCAGGGGGCTTGGGGGGAGCTGTTTTTT.

This chain uses TRBV7-2 with TRBJ2-5, with 12 bases identical to TRBD2. CDR1 and CDR2 from the germline V gene are SGHTA and FQGNSA. The ends lost 2 bases at V and 5 bases at J; junction bases unmatched: 9. The CDR3 length is 17 residues. This chain's CDR3 is CASSLRRWTSGTETQYF. The CDR3 nucleotides read TGTGCCAGCAGCTTAAGACGCTGGACTAGCGGGACGGAGACCCAGTACTTC. The complete variable domain, with remaining parts taken from reference TRBV7-2 and TRBJ2-5, reads GAGVSQSPSNKVTEKGKDVELRCDPISGHTALYWYRQSLGQGLEFLIYFQGNSAPDKSGLPSDRFSAERTGGSVSTLTIQRTQQEDSAVYLCASSLRRWTSGTETQYFGPGTRLLVL.

The J gene is TRBJ2-1, the V gene TRBV7-9; TRBD2 is a possible D gene (6 bases). The CDR3 contains 14 residues. The germline V and J ends were trimmed by 8 bases and 2 bases, with 13 bases remaining between them. Germline V gene lookup returns CDR1 SEHNR and CDR2 FQNEAQ (reference sequence). CDR3 loop: CASGSGVTYNEQFF. CDR3 bases: TGTGCCAGCGGCTCGGGAGTCACCTACAATGAGCAGTTCTTC.

The chain has TRBV30 and TRBJ1-2, with D unresolved. CDR1 and CDR2 (germline): GTSNPN, SVGIG (reference sequence). CDR3 length: 11 amino acids. With 2 bases removed from V and 4 bases from J, the gap between germline ends came to 5 bases. Here the CDR3 reads CAWSRSYGYTF. For the CDR3, the DNA is TGTGCCTGGAGTCGCAGCTATGGCTACACCTTC.

V is TRBV15 and J is TRBJ1-2; D ambiguous. V lost 0 bases and J 4 bases, leaving 12 bases between the germline ends. Germline V CDR1 and CDR2: LNHNV, YYDKDF (reference sequence). CDR3 length equals 15 residues. Here the CDR3 DNA reads TGTGCCACCAGCAGAGAGAGTTCAGGCCCCTATGGCTACACCTTC. This sequence encodes CATSRESSGPYGYTF.

The chain recombines TRBV5-6 with TRBJ1-2; TRBD1 matches 8 bases. Trimming at V came to 0 bases and at J to 6 bases, leaving 4 bases not matched to a gene. This CDR3 has 14 amino acids. Germline-derived CDR1 and CDR2 are SGHDT and YYEEEE. The DNA of the CDR3 is TGTGCCAGCAGCTTGGAGGACAGGGCACATGGCTACACCTTC. Translating gives CASSLEDRAHGYTF. The full variable domain, rest sourced from reference TRBV5-6 and TRBJ1-2, is DAGVTQSPTHLIKTRGQQVTLRCSPKSGHDTVSWYQQALGQGPQFIFQYYEEEERQRGNFPDRFSGHQFPNYSSELNVNALLLGDSALYLCASSLEDRAHGYTFGSGTRLTVV.

V is TRBV25-1 and J is TRBJ2-5; 10 nucleotides agree with TRBD1. CDR1 MGHDK and CDR2 SYGVNS come from the germline V gene. J gave up 0 bases and V 10 bases, and 5 bases lay outside the gene matches. This CDR3 has 14 amino acids. The DNA for the CDR3 is TGTGCCACCCGGGACAGGGGTAACCAAGAGACCCAGTACTTC. Its protein is CATRDRGNQETQYF. Drawing the rest from reference TRBV25-1 and TRBJ2-5, the complete variable domain is EADIYQTPRYLVIGTGKKITLECSQTMGHDKMYWYQQDPGMELHLIHYSYGVNSTEKGDLSSESTVSRIRTEHFPLTLESARPSHTSQYLCATRDRGNQETQYFGPGTRLLVL.

V and J are TRBV5-1 and TRBJ1-1; TRBD1 aligns across 9 bases. V was clipped by 0 bases and J by 3 bases; unmatched bases: 3. This CDR3 is 15 amino acids long. CDR1 and CDR2 (germline): SGHRS, YFSETQ. CDR3 coding DNA: TGCGCCAGCAGCTTGGCGGGACAGGGAGACACTGAAGCTTTCTTT. Protein product: CASSLAGQGDTEAFF. The complete variable domain, with remaining parts taken from reference TRBV5-1 and TRBJ1-1, reads KAGVTQTPRYLIKTRGQQVTLSCSPISGHRSVSWYQQTPGQGLQFLFEYFSETQRNKGNFPGRFSGRQFSNSRSEMNVSTLELGDSALYLCASSLAGQGDTEAFFGQGTRLTVV.

J is TRBJ2-7 and V is TRBV4-1, with D maybe TRBD1 (5 bases). In germline, CDR1 is MGHRA, CDR2 YSYEKL. The germline V and J ends were trimmed by 1 base and 5 bases, with 12 bases remaining between them. This CDR3 spans 14 amino acids. The CDR3 sequence: CASSQGNRNDEQYF. For the CDR3, the DNA is TGCGCCAGCAGCCAAGGGAACAGGAACGACGAGCAGTACTTC.

The chain couples TRBV6-1 to TRBJ1-5; D is perhaps TRBD1 (5 bases). The V gene lost 8 bases and the J gene lost 3 bases, with 11 bases spanning the gap. The CDR3 is made up of 13 amino acids. Germline values: CDR1 MNHNS, CDR2 SASEGT. The CDR3 nucleotides are TGTGCCAGCGGAAGACAGTTCAATCAGCCCCAGCATTTT. Its protein product is CASGRQFNQPQHF.

The V and J genes are TRBV30 and TRBJ2-7; 8 nucleotides align to TRBD2. The CDR3 totals 19 residues. Germline trimming cut 0 bases from V and 2 bases from J; bases unmatched to any gene: 18. The V gene's germline CDR1 is GTSNPN and CDR2 SVGIG (reference sequence). In nucleotides, the CDR3 is TGTGCCTGGAGTGTGGGGGCCCGGAGGGCTAGCGGGCATACCTACGAGCAGTACTTC. Translating it yields CAWSVGARRASGHTYEQYF.

The chain has TRBV5-4 and TRBJ2-5, with 7 bases aligning to TRBD2. The DNA end is more similar to TRBJ2-7, so the J call may be wrong. This CDR3 has 16 amino acids. Germline V gene sequence: CDR1 SGHNT, CDR2 YYREEE (reference sequence). The CDR3 sequence is CASSLIGGRSMYEQYF. Written as DNA, the CDR3 is TGTGCCAGCAGCTTGATCGGCGGGAGATCCATGTACGAGCAGTACTTC.